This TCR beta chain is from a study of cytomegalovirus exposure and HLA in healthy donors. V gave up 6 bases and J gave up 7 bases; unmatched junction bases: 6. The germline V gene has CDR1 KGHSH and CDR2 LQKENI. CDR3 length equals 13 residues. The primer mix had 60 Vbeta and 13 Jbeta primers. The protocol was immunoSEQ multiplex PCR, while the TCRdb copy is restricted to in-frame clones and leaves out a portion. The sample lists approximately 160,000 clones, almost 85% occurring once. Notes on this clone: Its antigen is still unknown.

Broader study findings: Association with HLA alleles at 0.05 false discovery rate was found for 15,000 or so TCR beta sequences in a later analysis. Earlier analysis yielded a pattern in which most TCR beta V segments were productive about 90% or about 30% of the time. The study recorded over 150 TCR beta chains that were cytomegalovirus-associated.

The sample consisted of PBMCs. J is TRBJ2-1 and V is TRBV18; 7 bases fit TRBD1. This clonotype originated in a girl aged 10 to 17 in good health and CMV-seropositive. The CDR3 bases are TGTGCCAGCTCGGCAGGACAGGAAAATGAGCAGTTCTTC. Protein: CASSAGQENEQFF.